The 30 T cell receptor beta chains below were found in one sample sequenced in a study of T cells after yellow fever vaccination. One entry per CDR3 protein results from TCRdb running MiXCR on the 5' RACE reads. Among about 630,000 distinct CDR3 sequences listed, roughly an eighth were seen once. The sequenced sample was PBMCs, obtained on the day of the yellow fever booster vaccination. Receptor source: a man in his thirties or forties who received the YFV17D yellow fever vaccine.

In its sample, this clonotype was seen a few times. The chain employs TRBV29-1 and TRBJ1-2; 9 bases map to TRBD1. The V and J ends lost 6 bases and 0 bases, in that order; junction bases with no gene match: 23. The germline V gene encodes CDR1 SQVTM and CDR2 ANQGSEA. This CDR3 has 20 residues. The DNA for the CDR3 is TGCAGCGTCCGGTCGGGCGGGACAGGGAAGTTTCCCCGTCCTAACTATGGCTACACCTTC. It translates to CSVRSGGTGKFPRPNYGYTF. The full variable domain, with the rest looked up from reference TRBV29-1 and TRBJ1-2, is SAVISQKPSRDICQRGTSLTIQCQVDSQVTMMFWYRQQPGQSLTLIATANQGSEATYESGFVIDKFPISRPNLTFSTLTVSNMSPEDSSIYLCSVRSGGTGKFPRPNYGYTFGSGTRLTVV.

This CDR3 is CAISGQSNEQFF. As DNA, the CDR3 is TGTGCCATCAGTGGACAGTCGAATGAGCAGTTCTTC. The V gene is TRBV10-3, the J gene TRBJ2-1, with a tentative D call TRBD1 (5 bases). The CDR3 contains 12 residues. The germline V and J ends were trimmed by 4 bases and 7 bases, with 8 bases remaining between them. Germline CDR1 reads ENHRY; CDR2 reads SYGVKD.

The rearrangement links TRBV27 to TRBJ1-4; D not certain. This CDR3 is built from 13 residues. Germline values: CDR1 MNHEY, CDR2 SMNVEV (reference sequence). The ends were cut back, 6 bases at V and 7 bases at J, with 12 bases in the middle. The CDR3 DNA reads TGTGCCAGCAGCGGGAGTAATGGTGAAAAACTGTTTTTT. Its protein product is CASSGSNGEKLFF. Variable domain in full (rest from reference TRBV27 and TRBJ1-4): EAQVTQNPRYLITVTGKKLTVTCSQNMNHEYMSWYRQDPGLGLRQIYYSMNVEVTDKGDVPEGYKVSRKEKRNFPLILESPSPNQTSLYFCASSGSNGEKLFFGSGTQLSVL.

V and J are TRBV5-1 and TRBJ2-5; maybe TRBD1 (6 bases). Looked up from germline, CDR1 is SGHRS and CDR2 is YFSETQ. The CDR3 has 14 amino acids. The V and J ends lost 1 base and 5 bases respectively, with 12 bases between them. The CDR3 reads CASSLQGNAETQYF. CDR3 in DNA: TGCGCCAGCAGCTTGCAGGGGAATGCGGAGACCCAGTACTTC.

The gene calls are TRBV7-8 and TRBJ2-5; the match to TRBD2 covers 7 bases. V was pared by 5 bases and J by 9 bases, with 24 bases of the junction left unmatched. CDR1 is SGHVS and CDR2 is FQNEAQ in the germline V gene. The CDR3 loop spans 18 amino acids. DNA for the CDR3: TGTGCCAGCAGCCGCATAAACTTCGGAGTTGCGGGAGCTTTGGCCCAGTACTTC. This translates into CASSRINFGVAGALAQYF.

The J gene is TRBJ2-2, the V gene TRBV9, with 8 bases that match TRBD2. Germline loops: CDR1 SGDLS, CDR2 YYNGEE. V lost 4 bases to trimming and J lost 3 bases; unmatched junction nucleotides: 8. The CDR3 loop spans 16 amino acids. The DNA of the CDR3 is TGTGCCAGCAGCACCTCGAGCGGGAGAGACACCGGGGAGCTGTTTTTT. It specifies CASSTSSGRDTGELFF.

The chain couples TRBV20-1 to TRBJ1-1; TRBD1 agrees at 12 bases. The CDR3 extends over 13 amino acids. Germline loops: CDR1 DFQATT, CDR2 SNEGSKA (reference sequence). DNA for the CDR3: TGCAGCGGGACAGGGGGCGCGAACACTGAAGCTTTCTTT. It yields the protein CSGTGGANTEAFF.

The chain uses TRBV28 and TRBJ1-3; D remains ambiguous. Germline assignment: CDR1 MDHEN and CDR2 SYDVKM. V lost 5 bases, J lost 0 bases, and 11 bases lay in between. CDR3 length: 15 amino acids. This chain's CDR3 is CASSTLGVSGNTIYF. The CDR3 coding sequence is TGTGCCAGCAGTACCCTTGGAGTCTCTGGAAACACCATATATTTT. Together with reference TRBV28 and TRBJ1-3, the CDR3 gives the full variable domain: DVKVTQSSRYLVKRTGEKVFLECVQDMDHENMFWYRQDPGLGLRLIYFSYDVKMKEKGDIPEGYSVSREKKERFSLILESASTNQTSMYLCASSTLGVSGNTIYFGEGSWLTVV.

The CDR3 DNA is TGTGCCTGGAGTCGGCTAGCGGGCAATGAGCAGTTCTTC. Translated, it gives CAWSRLAGNEQFF. The V call is TRBV30, the J call TRBJ2-1, with TRBD2 matching over 8 bases. J lost 6 bases, V lost 2 bases, and 3 bases had no gene match. CDR1 GTSNPN and CDR2 SVGIG come from the germline V gene (reference sequence). The length of the CDR3 is 13 residues.

CDR3 bases: TGTGCCAGCAGGACCCGACAGGGCTACTACGAGCAGTACTTC. This sequence encodes CASRTRQGYYEQYF. This chain uses TRBV28 with TRBJ2-7; 7 bases fit TRBD1. The CDR3 is made up of 14 amino acids. Germline-derived CDR1 and CDR2 are MDHEN and SYDVKM. Trimming at V came to 6 bases and at J to 3 bases, leaving 8 bases not matched to a gene.

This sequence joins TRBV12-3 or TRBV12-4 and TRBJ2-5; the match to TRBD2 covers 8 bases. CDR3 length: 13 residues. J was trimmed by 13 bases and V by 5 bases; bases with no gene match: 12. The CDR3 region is CASSKPGLVSRYF. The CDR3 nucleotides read TGTGCCAGCAGTAAACCGGGACTAGTAAGTCGGTACTTC.

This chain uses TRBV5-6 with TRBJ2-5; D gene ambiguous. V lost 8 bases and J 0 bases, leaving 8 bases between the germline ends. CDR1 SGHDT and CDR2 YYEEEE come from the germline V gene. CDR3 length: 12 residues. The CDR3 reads CASETYQETQYF. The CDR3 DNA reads TGTGCCAGTGAGACTTACCAAGAGACCCAGTACTTC.

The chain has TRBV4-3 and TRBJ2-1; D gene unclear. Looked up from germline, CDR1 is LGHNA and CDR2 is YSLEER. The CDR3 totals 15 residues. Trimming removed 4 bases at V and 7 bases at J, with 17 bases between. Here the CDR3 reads CASSRLTSGGNEQFF. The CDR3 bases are TGCGCCAGCAGCCGACTGACGTCGGGCGGAAATGAGCAGTTCTTC.

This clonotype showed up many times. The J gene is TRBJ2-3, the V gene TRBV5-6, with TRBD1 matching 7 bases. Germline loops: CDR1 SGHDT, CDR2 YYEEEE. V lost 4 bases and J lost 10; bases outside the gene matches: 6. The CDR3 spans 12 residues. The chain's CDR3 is CASSLYRGPQYF. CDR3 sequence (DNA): TGTGCCAGCAGCCTGTACAGGGGCCCGCAGTATTTT.

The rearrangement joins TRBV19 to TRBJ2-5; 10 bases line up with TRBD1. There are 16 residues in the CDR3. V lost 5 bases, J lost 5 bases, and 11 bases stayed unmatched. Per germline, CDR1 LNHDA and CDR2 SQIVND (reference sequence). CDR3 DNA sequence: TGTGCCAGTAGTCCGACGACAGGGGGCTTTCAGGAGACCCAGTACTTC. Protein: CASSPTTGGFQETQYF.

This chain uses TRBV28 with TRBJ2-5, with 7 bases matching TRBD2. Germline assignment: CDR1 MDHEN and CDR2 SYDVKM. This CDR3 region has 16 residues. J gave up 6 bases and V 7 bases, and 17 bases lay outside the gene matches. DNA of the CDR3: TGTGCCAGCACCTTTTTCACTAGCGAAGGTTTAAAGACCCAGTACTTC. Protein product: CASTFFTSEGLKTQYF.

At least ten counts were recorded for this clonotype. CDR3 residues: CASSFGRGRETGELFF. DNA of the CDR3: TGTGCCAGCAGCTTCGGCAGGGGGCGCGAGACCGGGGAGCTGTTTTTT. J is TRBJ2-2 and V is TRBV7-9, with 8 nucleotides matching TRBD1. This CDR3 region has 16 residues. The J segment lost 5 bases and the V segment lost 3 bases, leaving 8 bases of the junction unmatched. Germline V CDR1 and CDR2: SEHNR, FQNEAQ (reference sequence).

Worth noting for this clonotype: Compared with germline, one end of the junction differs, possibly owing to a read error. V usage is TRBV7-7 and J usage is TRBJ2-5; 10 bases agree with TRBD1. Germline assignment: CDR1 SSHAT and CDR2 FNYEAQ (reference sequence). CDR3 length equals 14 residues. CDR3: CASSPGQGIQTQYF. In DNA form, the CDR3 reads TGTGCTAGCAGCCCGGGACAGGGGATTCAGACCCAGTACTTC. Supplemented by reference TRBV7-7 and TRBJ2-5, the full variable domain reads GAGVSQSPRYKVTKRGQDVTLRCDPISSHATLYWYQQALGQGPEFLTYFNYEAQPDKSGLPSDRFSAERPEGSISTLTIQRTEQRDSAMYRCASSPGQGIQTQYFGPGTRLLVL.

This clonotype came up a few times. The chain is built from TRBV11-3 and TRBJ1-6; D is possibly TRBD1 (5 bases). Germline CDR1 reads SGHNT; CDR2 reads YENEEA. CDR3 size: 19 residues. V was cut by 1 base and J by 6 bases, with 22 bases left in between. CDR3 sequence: CASSLVGAANQGSNSPLHF. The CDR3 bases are TGTGCCAGCAGCTTAGTAGGAGCGGCCAACCAGGGAAGTAATTCACCCCTCCACTTT.

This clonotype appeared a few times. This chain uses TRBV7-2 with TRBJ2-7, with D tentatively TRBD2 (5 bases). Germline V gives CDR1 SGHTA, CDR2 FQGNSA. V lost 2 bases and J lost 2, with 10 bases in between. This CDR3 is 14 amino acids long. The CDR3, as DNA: TGTGCCAGCAGCTTAAAAAAGGGAGCCTACGAGCAGTACTTC. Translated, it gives CASSLKKGAYEQYF.

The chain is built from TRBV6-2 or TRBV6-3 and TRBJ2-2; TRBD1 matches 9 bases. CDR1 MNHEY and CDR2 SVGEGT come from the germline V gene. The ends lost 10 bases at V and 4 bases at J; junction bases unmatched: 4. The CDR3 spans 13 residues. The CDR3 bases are TGTGCCACCCGGGACAGGGCCACCGGGGAGCTGTTTTTT. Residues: CATRDRATGELFF.

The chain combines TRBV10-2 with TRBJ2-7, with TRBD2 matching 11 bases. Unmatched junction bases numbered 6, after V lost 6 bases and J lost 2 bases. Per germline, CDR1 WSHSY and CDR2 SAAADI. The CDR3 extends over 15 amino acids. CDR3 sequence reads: CASRTETSGTYEQYF. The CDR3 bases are TGCGCCAGCAGGACAGAGACTAGCGGGACCTACGAGCAGTACTTC.

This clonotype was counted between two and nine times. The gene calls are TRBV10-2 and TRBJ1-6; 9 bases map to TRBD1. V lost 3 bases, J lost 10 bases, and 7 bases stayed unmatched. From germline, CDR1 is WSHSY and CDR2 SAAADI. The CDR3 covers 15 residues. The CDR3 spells CASSDPDRGRSPLHF. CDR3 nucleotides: TGCGCCAGCAGTGACCCGGACAGGGGTAGATCACCCCTCCACTTT.

CDR3 amino acids: CASSWTSVTDTQYF. DNA for the CDR3: TGTGCCAGCAGTTGGACTAGCGTGACAGATACGCAGTATTTT. The chain combines TRBV2 with TRBJ2-3; 9 bases line up with TRBD2. Germline V gene data show CDR1 as SNHLY and CDR2 as FYNNEI. The CDR3 totals 14 residues. V trimming: 5 bases; J trimming: 3 bases; junction bases outside the gene matches: 3.

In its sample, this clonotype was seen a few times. For the CDR3, the DNA is TGTGCCAGCAGTTACCTTTGCACGACTTCCGTGTTCTTC. It yields the protein CASSYLCTTSVFF. This chain links TRBV6-7 with TRBJ2-1; D unclear. TRBV6-7 is designated an ORF whose function remains uncertain. The V and J ends lost 2 bases and 15 bases respectively, with 17 bases between them. The CDR3 covers 13 residues.

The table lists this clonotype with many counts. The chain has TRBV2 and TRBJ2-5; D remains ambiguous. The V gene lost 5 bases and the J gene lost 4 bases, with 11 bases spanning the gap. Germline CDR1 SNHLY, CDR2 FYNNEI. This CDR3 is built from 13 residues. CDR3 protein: CASSSPLGETQYF. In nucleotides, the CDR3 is TGTGCCAGCAGTTCCCCTCTTGGAGAGACCCAGTACTTC.

The CDR3 nucleotides read TGTGCCATGGGCTCTGGAGGGGGAGACACTGAAGCTTTCTTT. This gives the protein CAMGSGGGDTEAFF. This chain joins TRBV5-3 and TRBJ1-1; TRBD1 might be the D (6 bases). TRBV5-3 is designated an ORF whose function remains uncertain. This CDR3 is built from 14 residues. Trimming stripped 9 bases from V and 3 bases from J, with 18 bases between.

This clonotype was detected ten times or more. The CDR3 coding sequence is TGTGCCAGCAGCCGGGGCAGGATGGGAGCTTTCTTT. It is translated as CASSRGRMGAFF. The chain employs TRBV3-1 and TRBJ1-1; tentatively, D is TRBD1 (5 bases). Deletions cut 4 bases from V and 10 bases from J, with 13 bases between. The CDR3 sequence is 12 residues long. CDR1 LGHDT and CDR2 YNNKEL come from the germline V gene (reference sequence).

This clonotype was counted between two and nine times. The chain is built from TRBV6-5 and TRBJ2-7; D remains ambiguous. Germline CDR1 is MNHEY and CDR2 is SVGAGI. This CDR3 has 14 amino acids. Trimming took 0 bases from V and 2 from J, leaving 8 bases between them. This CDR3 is CASSYSGRTYEQYF. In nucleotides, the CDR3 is TGTGCCAGCAGTTACTCTGGCAGGACCTACGAGCAGTACTTC.

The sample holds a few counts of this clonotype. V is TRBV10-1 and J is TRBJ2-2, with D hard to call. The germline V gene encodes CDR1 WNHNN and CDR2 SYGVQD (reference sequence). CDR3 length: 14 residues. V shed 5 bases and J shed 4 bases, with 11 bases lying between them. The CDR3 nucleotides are TGCGCCAGCAGTAGCGATCTCTCCACCGGGGAGCTGTTTTTT. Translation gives CASSSDLSTGELFF.